This entry lists 8 T cell receptor beta chains sequenced from one sample in a study of blood T cell repertoires in COVID-19. Assay used: immunoSEQ multiplex PCR; TCRdb lists only in-frame clones, some missing. The sample includes 100,000 or so clones, 90% to 95% seen only once; the top ten take about 4.5%. The sequencing sample was made of peripheral blood. The origin of the receptors is a human donor with active COVID-19. The donor label of this sample is uncertain.

CDR3 nucleotides: TGTGCCAGCAGCACAGGTGGACAGGGAGGTTCACCCCTCCACTTT. This encodes CASSTGGQGGSPLHF. This sequence joins TRBV7-2 and TRBJ1-6; TRBD1 matches at 8 bases. In germline, CDR1 is SGHTA, CDR2 FQGNSA. The CDR3 has 15 amino acids. The V segment lost 5 bases and the J segment 9 bases; nucleotides outside the gene matches: 9. The variable domain in full, with the rest retrieved from reference TRBV7-2 and TRBJ1-6, is GAGVSQSPSNKVTEKGKDVELRCDPISGHTALYWYRQSLGQGLEFLIYFQGNSAPDKSGLPSDRFSAERTGGSVSTLTIQRTQQEDSAVYLCASSTGGQGGSPLHFGNGTRLTVT.

The V call is TRBV24-1, the J call TRBJ1-4; a weak D match, TRBD1 (5 bases). The germline V gene has CDR1 KGHDR and CDR2 SFDVKD. V was cut by 7 bases and J by 8 bases, with 22 bases left in between. The CDR3 consists of 16 residues. The CDR3 bases are TGTGCCACCAGCAGCGCAGTCGGGGGAAGGGGCGAAAAACTGTTTTTT. It is translated as CATSSAVGGRGEKLFF.

This clone was observed a handful of times. J is TRBJ2-7 and V is TRBV4-2; TRBD2 might be the D (6 bases). The CDR3 is 16 residues long. Trimming stripped 3 bases from V and 0 bases from J, with 15 bases between. Per the germline V gene, CDR1 is LGHNA and CDR2 is YNFKEQ. CDR3 in DNA: TGTGCCAGCAGCCAGTCACTAGCCCCGAGCTCCTACGAGCAGTACTTC. Its translation: CASSQSLAPSSYEQYF.

This chain joins TRBV5-3 and TRBJ2-2; D perhaps matches TRBD1 (5 bases). TRBV5-3 is recorded as an ORF, its role being uncertain. V gave up 4 bases and J gave up 0 bases, with 16 bases separating them. This CDR3 contains 17 residues. The CDR3, as DNA: TGTGCCAGAAGCGCATGGGGCCGTGACCCGAACACCGGGGAGCTGTTTTTT. Residues: CARSAWGRDPNTGELFF.

The chain couples TRBV5-5 to TRBJ2-7, with 9 bases fitting TRBD2. This CDR3 is built from 18 residues. Germline assignment: CDR1 SGHKS and CDR2 YYEKEE (reference sequence). The V and J ends lost 4 bases and 0 bases, in that order; junction bases with no gene match: 14. DNA of the CDR3: TGTGCCAGCAGCAGCCCCCTGCGGGGGGGTTCAACCTCCTACGAGCAGTACTTC. Amino acid sequence: CASSSPLRGGSTSYEQYF.

The chain combines TRBV20-1 with TRBJ1-2; no clear D. Trimming left V 7 bases short and J 1 base short, with 7 bases between. The germline gives CDR1 DFQATT, CDR2 SNEGSKA (reference sequence). This CDR3 region has 11 residues. This CDR3 reads CSVNSNYGYTF. The DNA of the CDR3 is TGCAGTGTAAACAGTAACTATGGCTACACCTTC.

This clone has only a few counts. The V gene is TRBV28, the J gene TRBJ2-7, with 7 nucleotides matching TRBD2. This CDR3 region has 14 residues. Germline lookup yields CDR1 MDHEN and CDR2 SYDVKM. Trimming took 2 bases from V and 6 from J; bases not matched to a gene: 7. This CDR3 is CASSLLGRVSEQYF. DNA of the CDR3: TGTGCCAGCAGTTTACTGGGGAGGGTGTCCGAGCAGTACTTC.

The rearrangement joins TRBV9 to TRBJ2-3, with 10 bases fitting TRBD2. After removal of 4 bases from V and 0 bases from J, the junction contained 8 bases not matched to a gene. CDR3 size: 17 residues. CDR1 is SGDLS, CDR2 YYNGEE, per germline. CDR3 protein: CASSKFPSGSSTDTQYF. The DNA for the CDR3 is TGTGCCAGCAGCAAGTTTCCTAGCGGGAGTAGCACAGATACGCAGTATTTT. The whole variable domain, remainder taken from reference TRBV9 and TRBJ2-3, is DSGVTQTPKHLITATGQRVTLRCSPRSGDLSVYWYQQSLDQGLQFLIQYYNGEERAKGNILERFSAQQFPDLHSELNLSSLELGDSALYFCASSKFPSGSSTDTQYFGPGTRLTVL.